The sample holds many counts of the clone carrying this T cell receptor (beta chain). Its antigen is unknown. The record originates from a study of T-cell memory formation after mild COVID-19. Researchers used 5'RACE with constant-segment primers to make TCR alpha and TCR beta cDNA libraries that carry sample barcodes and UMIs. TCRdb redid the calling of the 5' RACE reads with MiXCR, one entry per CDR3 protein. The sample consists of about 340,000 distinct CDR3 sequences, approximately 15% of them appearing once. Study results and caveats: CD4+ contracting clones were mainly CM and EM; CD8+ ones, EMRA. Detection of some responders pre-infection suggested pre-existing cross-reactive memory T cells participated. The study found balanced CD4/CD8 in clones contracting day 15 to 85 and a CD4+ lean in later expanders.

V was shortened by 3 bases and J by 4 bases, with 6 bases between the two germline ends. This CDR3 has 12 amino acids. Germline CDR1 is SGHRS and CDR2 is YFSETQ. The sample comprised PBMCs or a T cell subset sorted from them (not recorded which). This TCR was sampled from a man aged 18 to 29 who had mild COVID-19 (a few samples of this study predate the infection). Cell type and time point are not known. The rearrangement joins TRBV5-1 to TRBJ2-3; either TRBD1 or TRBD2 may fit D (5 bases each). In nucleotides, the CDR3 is TGCGCCAGCAGCTGGGACGCAGATACGCAGTATTTT. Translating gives CASSWDADTQYF.